The rows below give T cell receptor beta chains drawn from one sample of a study of T cell changes during pregnancy in multiple sclerosis. The protocol was immunoSEQ multiplex PCR, while the TCRdb copy is restricted to in-frame clones and leaves out a portion. The repertoire includes around 19,000 clones, nearly 90% of them detected once, and about 12% sits in the top ten. This sample comprised CD8+ T cells from peripheral blood mononuclear cells, obtained after pregnancy. The receptors were gathered from a female donor in good health, enrolled as a control in a pregnancy study. Each CDR3 is given without its conserved first and last residue. D genes are given only for firm matches.

j_call	d_call	v_call	cdr3_aa
TRBJ2-5	-	TRBV7-7	ASSSTVEGETQY
TRBJ1-4	TRBD1	TRBV29-1	SVGRDREFF
TRBJ1-6	-	TRBV27	ASTSGRGWENSPLH
TRBJ1-5	-	TRBV19	ASSDFGPPQH
TRBJ2-1	TRBD1	TRBV29-1	RGFTSDRGDYNEQF
TRBJ2-6	-	TRBV7-8	ASSLSIGGGANVLT
TRBJ1-2	TRBD1	TRBV7-9	ASSSRTGEHYGYT
TRBJ2-7	TRBD2	TRBV19	ATSGSSYEQY
TRBJ2-3	TRBD2	TRBV28	ASSPGLAGDWDTDTQY
TRBJ2-1	TRBD2	TRBV6-5	ASSSILAGADNEQF
TRBJ1-1	-	TRBV28	ASSLLSGDTEAF
TRBJ1-2	-	TRBV20-1	SARAGVGYT
TRBJ1-1	-	TRBV7-3	ASSLTPLGAGTEAF
TRBJ1-1	-	TRBV29-1	SVLDINTEAF
TRBJ1-2	-	TRBV5-1	ASSLDLSYGYT
TRBJ1-6	-	TRBV6-5	ASSQTANSPLH
TRBJ2-7	TRBD2	TRBV7-9	ASSPLLAGISYEQY
TRBJ1-1	-	TRBV5-4	ASSFQGGTEAF
TRBJ1-1	-	TRBV19	ASSAGMNTEAF
TRBJ2-1	TRBD2	TRBV5-6	ASSFGTSLGGEQF
TRBJ2-3	-	TRBV2	ARSKGQGTTSTDTQY
TRBJ2-5	-	TRBV6-5	ASSPWSRETQY
TRBJ2-5	TRBD1	TRBV28	ASSLRQGGETQY
TRBJ1-2	-	TRBV19	ASSIQGTMGGYT
TRBJ1-1	-	TRBV5-4	ASIYGTEAF
TRBJ2-2	-	TRBV7-6	ASSLALNTGELF
TRBJ2-7	-	TRBV9	ASSARTEPTYEQY
-	TRBD1	TRBV5-1	ASRQGYEQY
TRBJ1-5	-	TRBV7-2	ASSLGWGRNQPQH
TRBJ2-7	-	TRBV6-1	ATLASEQY
TRBJ2-7	TRBD1	TRBV19	ASSTMTGVPAYEQY
TRBJ2-7	TRBD1	TRBV5-1	ASSVQGAGYEQY
TRBJ2-7	-	TRBV27	ASRPPGGAYEQY
TRBJ2-5	TRBD2	TRBV2	ASTPRGKRGGY
TRBJ1-5	-	TRBV6-6	ASSYSGEESNQPQH
TRBJ1-2	TRBD1	TRBV9	ASSVGQGSYT
TRBJ2-2	-	TRBV4-2	ASSPGAGELF
TRBJ2-1	TRBD1	TRBV4-1	ASSQDFGTDNEQF
TRBJ2-1	-	TRBV12-5	ASVHSSYNEQF
TRBJ2-1	-	TRBV27	ASSLRGSGGALNEQF
TRBJ1-2	TRBD1	TRBV27	ATAPGQGRLEGYT
TRBJ2-1	-	TRBV6-5	ASSPLLGSANEQF
TRBJ2-1	-	TRBV9	ASSVEARWEFNEQF
TRBJ2-5	TRBD1	TRBV2	ASRNRGLETQY
TRBJ1-2	-	TRBV18	ASSPHGVPNYGYT
TRBJ2-7	-	TRBV5-4	ASSSLSVPYEQY
TRBJ1-5	-	TRBV19	ASTDLVLPQH
TRBJ2-3	-	TRBV2	ASSEPPLDTQY
TRBJ1-1	TRBD1	TRBV6-4	ASSVGTATEAF
TRBJ1-5	-	TRBV6-4	ASSKRNNQPQH
TRBJ2-3	TRBD1	TRBV6-5	ASSYVTGGTDTQY